These T cell receptor beta chains were read from a single sample in a study of prognosis after radiotherapy for stage I lung cancer. TCRdb re-analysed the multiplex PCR reads in MiXCR, keeping a single row per CDR3 protein. The sample consists of 20,000 to 30,000 distinct CDR3 sequences, about 40% of them appearing once. The sequences come from PBMCs, collected before or after stereotactic body radiation therapy (not recorded which). These receptors were collected from a donor at least 50 years old with non-small cell lung cancer. Each CDR3 is given with its conserved first and last residue. The order of the fields is D gene, V gene, J gene, clone size, CDR3 protein, CDR3 DNA. D genes are given only for firm matches. Some rows have no size entry. The others give once, few or many, or a class for an expanded clone.

D gene: TRBD1; V gene: TRBV19; J gene: TRBJ1-2; clone size: many; CDR3 protein: CASSRQGNNYGYTF; CDR3 DNA: TGTGCCAGTAGCCGACAGGGTAATAACTATGGCTACACCTTC
D gene: TRBD2; V gene: TRBV28; J gene: TRBJ2-1; clone size: .; CDR3 protein: CASSVAVGGHHNEQFF; CDR3 DNA: TGTGCCAGCAGTGTGGCGGTGGGAGGGCATCACAATGAGCAGTTCTTC
D gene: TRBD2; V gene: TRBV28; J gene: TRBJ2-7; clone size: medium-sized; CDR3 protein: CASSFGLAGVYEQYF; CDR3 DNA: TGTGCCAGCAGTTTTGGACTAGCGGGAGTCTACGAGCAGTACTTC
D gene: .; V gene: TRBV30; J gene: TRBJ2-1; clone size: many; CDR3 protein: CAWSVQPFHEQFF; CDR3 DNA: TGTGCCTGGAGTGTACAACCTTTCCATGAGCAGTTCTTC
D gene: .; V gene: TRBV13; J gene: TRBJ2-1; clone size: many; CDR3 protein: CASSLVGYEQFF; CDR3 DNA: TGTGCCAGCAGCTTAGTCGGTTATGAGCAGTTCTTC
D gene: .; V gene: TRBV19; J gene: TRBJ2-1; clone size: many; CDR3 protein: CASSKWYNEQFF; CDR3 DNA: TGTGCCAGTAGTAAGTGGTACAATGAGCAGTTCTTC
D gene: .; V gene: TRBV7-7; J gene: TRBJ1-1; clone size: many; CDR3 protein: CASSSGLDTEAFF; CDR3 DNA: TGTGCCAGCAGCTCCGGGCTAGACACTGAAGCTTTCTTT
D gene: TRBD2; V gene: TRBV19; J gene: TRBJ2-1; clone size: many; CDR3 protein: CASSIEGTSRNEQFF; CDR3 DNA: TGTGCCAGTAGTATAGAAGGGACTAGCCGCAATGAGCAGTTCTTC
D gene: .; V gene: TRBV7-9; J gene: TRBJ1-3; clone size: many; CDR3 protein: CASSLERETVNSGNTIYF; CDR3 DNA: TGTGCCAGCAGCTTAGAAAGGGAGACGGTAAACTCTGGAAACACCATATATTTT
D gene: .; V gene: TRBV5-4; J gene: TRBJ1-2; clone size: many; CDR3 protein: CASSLAGSQGGFGYTF; CDR3 DNA: TGTGCCAGCAGCTTGGCGGGAAGCCAGGGAGGATTTGGCTACACCTTC
D gene: .; V gene: TRBV19; J gene: TRBJ2-2; clone size: many; CDR3 protein: CASSPNHNGELFF; CDR3 DNA: TGTGCCAGTAGTCCAAACCACAACGGGGAGCTGTTTTTT
D gene: .; V gene: TRBV9; J gene: TRBJ1-3; clone size: many; CDR3 protein: CASSGGYRNTIYF; CDR3 DNA: TGTGCCAGCAGCGGGGGGTATCGAAACACCATATATTTT
D gene: TRBD1; V gene: TRBV28; J gene: TRBJ1-2; clone size: many; CDR3 protein: CASEGADGYTF; CDR3 DNA: TGTGCCAGCGAGGGGGCAGATGGCTACACCTTC
D gene: TRBD2; V gene: TRBV7-9; J gene: TRBJ2-3; clone size: .; CDR3 protein: CASSFTQREPSTDTQYF; CDR3 DNA: TGCGCCAGCAGCTTCACTCAGCGGGAGCCGAGCACAGATACGCAGTATTTT
D gene: .; V gene: TRBV28; J gene: TRBJ2-7; clone size: .; CDR3 protein: CASSLPGLGSLYEQYF; CDR3 DNA: TGTGCTAGCAGTCTTCCGGGCCTGGGTAGCCTCTACGAGCAGTACTTC
D gene: .; V gene: TRBV12-3/TRBV12-4; J gene: TRBJ2-7; clone size: medium-sized; CDR3 protein: CASSLGQEVRYEQYF; CDR3 DNA: TGTGCCAGCAGTTTGGGGCAGGAGGTGCGCTACGAGCAGTACTTC
D gene: .; V gene: TRBV7-3; J gene: TRBJ2-1; clone size: medium-sized; CDR3 protein: CASSSLGDSYNEQFF; CDR3 DNA: TGTGCCAGCAGCTCTCTAGGGGACTCCTACAATGAGCAGTTCTTC
D gene: TRBD1; V gene: TRBV5-4; J gene: TRBJ2-1; clone size: many; CDR3 protein: CASSLKGAGEQFF; CDR3 DNA: TGTGCCAGCAGCTTGAAGGGGGCCGGTGAGCAGTTCTTC
D gene: .; V gene: TRBV27; J gene: TRBJ2-7; clone size: medium-sized; CDR3 protein: CASSIGRDYEQYF; CDR3 DNA: TGTGCCAGCAGTATCGGGAGAGACTACGAGCAGTACTTC
D gene: .; V gene: TRBV20-1; J gene: TRBJ1-4; clone size: few; CDR3 protein: CSAPMPDGIGGRWSNEKLFF; CDR3 DNA: TGCAGTGCTCCAATGCCCGACGGGATCGGGGGCAGGTGGTCTAATGAAAAACTGTTTTTT
D gene: .; V gene: TRBV7-9; J gene: TRBJ2-2; clone size: once; CDR3 protein: CASSPCGDGELFF; CDR3 DNA: TGTGCCAGCAGCCCTTGTGGCGACGGGGAGCTGTTTTTT
D gene: .; V gene: TRBV6-1; J gene: TRBJ1-1; clone size: few; CDR3 protein: CASRGSGNTEAFF; CDR3 DNA: TGTGCCAGCAGGGGGTCGGGAAACACTGAAGCTTTCTTT
D gene: .; V gene: TRBV6-2/TRBV6-3; J gene: TRBJ1-1; clone size: .; CDR3 protein: CASSVLMVNTEAFF; CDR3 DNA: TGTGCCAGCAGTGTCCTGATGGTGAACACTGAAGCTTTCTTT
D gene: .; V gene: TRBV4-2; J gene: TRBJ1-1; clone size: many; CDR3 protein: CASSQWGDGPNTEAFF; CDR3 DNA: TGTGCCAGCAGCCAATGGGGAGACGGTCCTAACACTGAAGCTTTCTTT
D gene: .; V gene: TRBV5-1; J gene: TRBJ2-7; clone size: medium-sized; CDR3 protein: CASSFSPFQNAYEQYF; CDR3 DNA: TGCGCCAGCAGCTTCTCCCCGTTCCAGAATGCCTACGAGCAGTACTTC
D gene: .; V gene: TRBV10-3; J gene: TRBJ1-1; clone size: .; CDR3 protein: CAISEADRLGAFF; CDR3 DNA: TGTGCCATCAGTGAGGCCGACAGGTTGGGAGCTTTCTTT
D gene: .; V gene: TRBV6-1; J gene: TRBJ2-7; clone size: .; CDR3 protein: CASIPSLGTALEQYF; CDR3 DNA: TGTGCCAGCATCCCATCACTCGGGACCGCTCTCGAGCAATACTTC
D gene: .; V gene: TRBV28; J gene: TRBJ2-6; clone size: .; CDR3 protein: CVSSFRVGANVLTF; CDR3 DNA: TGTGTCAGCAGTTTCAGGGTTGGGGCCAACGTCCTGACTTTC
D gene: .; V gene: TRBV28; J gene: TRBJ2-2; clone size: medium-sized; CDR3 protein: CASSLWDTGELFF; CDR3 DNA: TGTGCCAGCAGTTTATGGGATACCGGGGAGCTGTTTTTT
D gene: TRBD1; V gene: TRBV27; J gene: TRBJ1-2; clone size: few; CDR3 protein: CASGGNDRGFYGYTF; CDR3 DNA: TGTGCCAGCGGGGGTAACGACAGGGGGTTTTATGGCTACACCTTC
D gene: .; V gene: TRBV2; J gene: TRBJ2-7; clone size: .; CDR3 protein: CASSEMGSQSPYDQYF; CDR3 DNA: TGTGCCAGCAGTGAAATGGGCAGCCAAAGCCCCTACGATCAGTACTTC
D gene: TRBD1; V gene: TRBV6-1; J gene: TRBJ2-7; clone size: medium-sized; CDR3 protein: CASRVGQGAYEQYF; CDR3 DNA: TGTGCCAGCCGCGTGGGACAGGGGGCCTACGAGCAGTACTTC
D gene: .; V gene: TRBV19; J gene: TRBJ2-7; clone size: many; CDR3 protein: CASSIPPGGEQYF; CDR3 DNA: TGTGCCAGTAGTATACCACCGGGCGGCGAGCAGTACTTC
D gene: .; V gene: TRBV7-9; J gene: TRBJ2-5; clone size: many; CDR3 protein: CASSPFKTQYF; CDR3 DNA: TGTGCCAGCAGCCCTTTTAAGACCCAGTACTTC
D gene: .; V gene: TRBV7-9; J gene: TRBJ1-5; clone size: many; CDR3 protein: CASSQTGDNQPQHF; CDR3 DNA: TGTGCCAGCAGCCAGACAGGAGACAATCAGCCCCAGCATTTT
D gene: .; V gene: TRBV10-3; J gene: TRBJ2-3; clone size: .; CDR3 protein: CAISPQGSSTYTQYF; CDR3 DNA: TGTGCCATCAGTCCCCAGGGAAGCAGCACATATACGCAGTATTTT
D gene: .; V gene: TRBV24-1; J gene: TRBJ2-3; clone size: .; CDR3 protein: CATSEPTGINTQYF; CDR3 DNA: TGTGCCACAAGTGAACCGACAGGAATTAATACGCAGTATTTT
D gene: .; V gene: TRBV12-3/TRBV12-4; J gene: TRBJ1-2; clone size: .; CDR3 protein: CASSFGQTYGYTF; CDR3 DNA: TGTGCCAGCAGTTTCGGACAGACCTATGGCTACACCTTC
D gene: TRBD2; V gene: TRBV19; J gene: TRBJ2-7; clone size: many; CDR3 protein: CASSLVAGYEQYF; CDR3 DNA: TGTGCCAGTAGTCTAGTAGCGGGGTACGAGCAGTACTTC
D gene: .; V gene: TRBV5-1; J gene: TRBJ2-7; clone size: many; CDR3 protein: CASSSLTKGDEQYF; CDR3 DNA: TGCGCCAGCAGCTCCTTAACGAAAGGAGACGAGCAGTACTTC
D gene: TRBD1; V gene: TRBV2; J gene: TRBJ2-1; clone size: many; CDR3 protein: CASRGQVNEQFF; CDR3 DNA: TGTGCCAGCAGAGGACAGGTCAATGAGCAGTTCTTC
D gene: TRBD2; V gene: TRBV20-1; J gene: TRBJ2-1; clone size: many; CDR3 protein: CSAQTLAGGGFGEQFF; CDR3 DNA: TGCAGTGCCCAGACCTTAGCGGGAGGGGGCTTCGGTGAGCAGTTCTTC
D gene: .; V gene: TRBV18; J gene: TRBJ2-1; clone size: many; CDR3 protein: CASSPLVWSGGGNEQFF; CDR3 DNA: TGTGCCAGCTCACCACTCGTTTGGAGCGGAGGAGGGAATGAGCAGTTCTTC
D gene: .; V gene: TRBV18; J gene: TRBJ1-1; clone size: many; CDR3 protein: CASSLIGGANTEAFF; CDR3 DNA: TGTGCCAGTTCACTAATTGGCGGGGCGAACACTGAAGCTTTCTTT
D gene: .; V gene: TRBV15; J gene: TRBJ2-3; clone size: many; CDR3 protein: CATSRELGGGQDTQYF; CDR3 DNA: TGTGCCACCAGCAGAGAATTAGGCGGGGGACAAGATACGCAGTATTTT
D gene: TRBD1; V gene: TRBV30; J gene: TRBJ2-5; clone size: many; CDR3 protein: CAWNPGQGLETQYF; CDR3 DNA: TGTGCCTGGAATCCGGGACAGGGTCTAGAGACCCAGTACTTC